Listed here is a single TCR beta chain. The antigen remains unidentified. After constant-region reverse-primer amplification, full-length variable regions underwent semi-nested PCR with Nested Universal Primer A. TCRdb passed the 5' RACE reads through MiXCR, listing each CDR3 protein once. The sample has several thousand distinct CDR3 sequences, about two thirds seen once; the top ten hold 3.4%. Points from the study as a whole: Tumor memory CD4+ T cell TCR gene usage clustered with blood and lymph node memory CD4+ cells and lymph node naive CD4+ cells. The larger-cohort validation was restricted to a single TCR beta V-J rearrangement rather than whole repertoires.

Germline loops: CDR1 SGHVS, CDR2 FQNEAQ. This CDR3 region has 17 residues. Trimming removed 4 bases from V and 0 bases from J; junction bases left unmatched: 4. Purified naive CD4+ T cells were depleted of CD25+ Tregs. This clonotype was obtained from a female donor with breast cancer. The rearrangement uses TRBV7-8 and TRBJ2-6; 9 positions agree with TRBD1. Sequences were obtained from naive CD4+ T cells sorted from blood. The subset is: naive CD4+ T cells, CD4+CD45RA+CD25-. The CDR3 region has the DNA TGTGCCAGCAGCTCAAAGACAGGGGGCTCTGGGGCCAACGTCCTGACTTTC. Its translation: CASSSKTGGSGANVLTF.